The 3 T cell receptor beta chains listed next were all sequenced from one sample in a study of glioma-infiltrating T cells after dendritic cell vaccination. Measured with immunoSEQ multiplex PCR; TCRdb has only the in-frame clones, and not every one. Among about 92,000 clones, over 75% were seen once, and the ten largest hold more than 15%. The specimen comprised blood, sampled before dendritic cell vaccination. The source of these receptors is a human donor with glioblastoma.

V gene TRBV27 combines with J gene TRBJ1-6, with a weak D call TRBD1 (6 bases). This CDR3 spans 14 amino acids. Germline assignment: CDR1 MNHEY and CDR2 SMNVEV (reference sequence). The ends were cut back, 3 bases at V and 7 bases at J, with 10 bases in the middle. The CDR3 coding sequence is TGTGCCAGCAGTTTCCCAGGGGAGAATTCACCCCTCCACTTT. It codes for CASSFPGENSPLHF.

The rearrangement uses TRBV28 and TRBJ2-3; 11 bases agree with TRBD2. V was clipped by 3 bases and J by 4 bases; unmatched bases: 6. The germline V gene encodes CDR1 MDHEN and CDR2 SYDVKM. CDR3 length: 16 amino acids. Here the CDR3 DNA reads TGTGCCAGCAGTTTCACTAGCGGGAGTTGGGCAGATACGCAGTATTTT. Its translation: CASSFTSGSWADTQYF.

The chain has TRBV7-9 and TRBJ2-7; possible D gene TRBD2, 7 bases. The CDR3 has 15 residues. V gave up 5 bases and J gave up 3 bases, with 17 bases separating them. Germline V gene data show CDR1 as SEHNR and CDR2 as FQNEAQ (reference sequence). In DNA, the CDR3 is TGTGCCAGCAGCGGGGAGGGGACACCTAACTACGAGCAGTACTTC. Translated, it gives CASSGEGTPNYEQYF.